Listed below are T cell receptor beta chains from one sample, sequenced in a study of blood T cell repertoires in COVID-19. Assay: immunoSEQ multiplex PCR; the TCRdb copy retains only in-frame clones and omits some. The sample has over 130,000 clones; around 85% are singletons. Sequencing input: peripheral blood. The receptors stem from a man aged 65 to 85 with acute or convalescent COVID-19. Each CDR3 is given with its conserved first and last residue. The D gene is left open where the match is weak. Not every row has a clone size; where given, it reads once, few, many or a size class.

>TRBJ2-3|.|.|TRBV19
CASDGASRTDTQYF
TGTGCCAGTGACGGAGCCTCCCGCACAGATACGCAGTATTTT
>TRBJ2-2|.|.|TRBV7-3
CASTLRVGEAGTGELFF
TGTGCCAGCACCCTCCGCGTGGGGGAGGCGGGGACCGGGGAGCTGTTTTTT
>TRBJ2-3|.|.|TRBV6-4
CASSESTSTDTQYF
TGTGCCAGCAGTGAATCGACTAGCACAGATACGCAGTATTTT
>TRBJ1-5|.|.|TRBV19
CASSTLKQARRGNQPQHF
TGTGCCAGTAGTACTCTAAAACAGGCCCGTCGGGGCAATCAGCCCCAGCATTTT
>TRBJ2-5|.|.|TRBV21-1
CASPQGYQETQYF
TGTGCCAGCCCTCAGGGGTACCAAGAGACCCAGTACTTC
>TRBJ2-7|.|.|TRBV7-9
CASSFPAYEQYF
TGTGCCAGCAGCTTTCCGGCCTACGAGCAGTACTTC
>TRBJ2-7|.|.|TRBV14
CASSQRRSGVYEQYF
TGTGCCAGCAGCCAAAGACGCTCAGGTGTCTACGAGCAGTACTTC
>TRBJ2-1|TRBD2|.|TRBV5-4
CASRLAGPSYNEQFF
TGTGCCAGCCGACTAGCGGGACCCTCCTACAATGAGCAGTTCTTC
>TRBJ1-2|TRBD1|.|TRBV6-5
CASSKSGQSGYTF
TGTGCCAGCAGTAAATCGGGACAGTCAGGCTACACCTTC
>TRBJ1-1|.|.|TRBV30
CAWSVGGVTEAFF
TGTGCCTGGAGTGTTGGAGGGGTGACTGAAGCTTTCTTT
>TRBJ1-1|.|.|TRBV5-1
CASSLVQGEAFF
TGCGCCAGCAGCTTGGTCCAGGGCGAAGCTTTCTTT
>TRBJ1-1|.|many|TRBV18
CASSPPAGAGTEAFF
TGTGCCAGCTCACCACCTGCAGGGGCAGGCACTGAAGCTTTCTTT
>TRBJ2-3|TRBD1|.|TRBV2
CASVRDRVADTQYF
TGTGCCAGCGTCCGGGACAGGGTAGCTGATACGCAGTATTTT
>TRBJ2-1|TRBD2|.|TRBV9
CASSIGTRGYEQFF
TGTGCCAGCAGCATAGGGACTAGGGGGTACGAGCAGTTCTTC
>TRBJ2-2|TRBD2|.|TRBV5-4
CASSSGLAGGAGELFF
TGTGCCAGCAGCTCCGGACTAGCGGGAGGGGCCGGGGAGCTGTTTTTT
>TRBJ2-7|.|.|TRBV29-1
CSVNLAYEQYF
TGCAGCGTAAATCTAGCCTACGAGCAGTACTTC
>TRBJ2-2|.|.|TRBV5-1
CASAKGRANTGELFF
TGCGCCAGCGCTAAAGGCAGGGCGAACACCGGGGAGCTGTTTTTT
>TRBJ2-1|.|.|TRBV19
CASSILTASSYNEQFF
TGTGCCAGTAGTATCCTGACAGCCAGCTCCTACAATGAGCAGTTCTTC
>TRBJ2-2|.|.|TRBV18
CASSPTENTGELFF
TGTGCCAGCTCACCTACAGAGAACACCGGGGAGCTGTTTTTT
>TRBJ2-3|TRBD1|.|TRBV5-5
CASSAELPGQLRDTQYF
TGTGCCAGCAGCGCCGAGCTACCGGGACAGCTTAGGGATACGCAGTATTTT
>TRBJ2-2|.|.|TRBV5-1
CASSRGSISANTGELFF
TGCGCCAGCAGCAGGGGATCTATCTCCGCGAACACCGGGGAGCTGTTTTTT
>TRBJ2-1|.|.|TRBV28
CASRVPGYLNEQFF
TGTGCCAGCAGGGTCCCGGGATATTTGAATGAGCAGTTCTTC